This T cell receptor (beta chain) was retrieved from a study of a mutant IDH1 vaccine in newly diagnosed glioma. On the study more broadly: In some groups vaccination began 4-6 weeks post-radiotherapy; others received it with temozolomide. Study conclusions and caveats: Researchers report vaccine-induced immune responses in about 94% of patients. Any relationship between pseudoprogression and changes in top peripheral T cell clonotypes seemed absent.

Libraries were prepared by immunoSEQ multiplex PCR; TCRdb keeps only in-frame clonotypes and omits some of them. The repertoire holds tens of thousands of clones, with 80% to 90% as singletons. Comment on this clone: Its antigen is still unknown.

Documented time point: week 35, safety follow-up. What each vaccine dose contained was 300 ug of mutant IDH1 20-mer peptide, accompanied by topical imiquimod. V was pared by 4 bases and J by 4 bases, with 7 bases of the junction left unmatched. The CDR3 sequence is 14 residues long. CDR1 SGHRS and CDR2 YFSETQ come from the germline V gene. The material sequenced was PBMCs, taken from a glioma patient whose treatment included an IDH1 peptide vaccine. The chain combines TRBV5-1 with TRBJ1-1, with TRBD1 identical over 7 bases. The clonotype was recovered from a man aged 30-40 years with glioma. The CDR3 loop reads CASSRKAGGTEAFF. The CDR3 DNA follows: TGCGCCAGCAGCAGAAAAGCAGGGGGCACTGAAGCTTTCTTT.